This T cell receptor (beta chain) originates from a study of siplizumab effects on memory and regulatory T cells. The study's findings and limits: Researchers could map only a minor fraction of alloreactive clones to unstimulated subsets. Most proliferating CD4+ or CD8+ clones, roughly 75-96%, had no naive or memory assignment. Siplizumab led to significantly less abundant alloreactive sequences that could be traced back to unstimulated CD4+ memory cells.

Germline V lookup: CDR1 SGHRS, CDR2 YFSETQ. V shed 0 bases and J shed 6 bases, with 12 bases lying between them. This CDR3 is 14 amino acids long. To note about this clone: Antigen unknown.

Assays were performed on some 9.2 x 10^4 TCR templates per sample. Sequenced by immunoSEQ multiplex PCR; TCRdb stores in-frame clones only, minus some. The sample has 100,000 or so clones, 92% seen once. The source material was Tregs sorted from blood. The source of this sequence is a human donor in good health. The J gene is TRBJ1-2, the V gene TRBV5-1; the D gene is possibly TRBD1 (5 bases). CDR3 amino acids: CASSLDSGLDGYTF. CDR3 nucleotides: TGCGCCAGCAGCTTGGATTCAGGGTTGGATGGCTACACCTTC.